This TCR beta chain came from a study of T cells in Graves' hyperthyroidism and ophthalmopathy (dated by TCRdb to the late 2010s). In terms of the full investigation: Peripheral blood was sampled at the time of initial diagnosis, prior to any treatment. TCR V-J signatures able to tell the groups apart were searched for in a discovery cohort of 100 patients, of whom more than 40 had Graves' ophthalmopathy and roughly 58 had stable Graves' hyperthyroidism. Prospective prediction of ophthalmopathy was tested in an independent validation cohort of about 19 hyperthyroidism patients and 15 to 17 patients who later progressed to ophthalmopathy. The 95 to 100 discovery patients were randomly divided into training and test sets at a 7:3 ratio. The study also compared thyroid tissue and blood T-cell repertoires from more than five Graves' hyperthyroidism patients. After sampling, hyperthyroidism patients received methimazole starting at 30 mg daily, and ophthalmopathy patients received high-dose intravenous methylprednisolone. According to the paper, TCR Vbeta CDR3 sequencing was carried out on some 130 peripheral blood samples, which came from 40 to 45 ophthalmopathy, approximately 72 hyperthyroidism and approximately 17 progressor patients. The paper as a whole reports these results and caveats: Most expanded thyroid clonotypes (frequency above 0.001) were also detected in blood, a finding suggesting that blood repertoires may reflect thyroid immune responses. In validation, the model predicted progression to ophthalmopathy with roughly 66% sensitivity and approximately 72% specificity, a median of roughly seven months before onset. No statistical method was used to fix the sample size in advance, and group allocation was not hidden from the investigators. A 13 V-J signature model separated ophthalmopathy from stable hyperthyroidism, with approximately 87% sensitivity and approximately 81% specificity in cross-validation and 80%/75% in testing.

In the ophthalmopathy patients, disease was moderately to severely active, with a Clinical Activity Score of 3 or more, a NOSPECS grade of 4 or more, and a duration of less than 3 months. Any patient with an uncontrolled infection, another autoimmune disease, pregnancy or lactation was excluded. Clinical symptoms, serum thyroxine and TRAb, thyroid ultrasound, and orbital computed tomography formed the basis for the diagnoses. PBMCs were separated from 7.5 to 10 ml of fresh peripheral blood using Ficoll-Paque density gradient centrifugation. Total RNA was extracted using Trizol reagent, and RNA quality was assessed on an Agilent 2100 Bioanalyzer. This clonotype was seen more than once but under ten times. Its recognized antigen is unknown. Per-base quality was not reported, and no clone a single base away is much larger than it. The TCR beta CDR3 regions were amplified from the RNA transcripts. The first round of RT-PCR for the TCR CDR3 was performed with the HTBI primer set and the Qiagen OneStep RT-PCR kit. Libraries were constructed in a second round of multiplex PCR, after which size selection and purification were performed. Libraries were sequenced paired-end with 100 bp reads on an Illumina HiSeq2000. The paper's processing steps were these. Raw data were processed with SOAPnuke, discarding reads with adapters, uncalled bases, mean Phred below 15, or no exact constant-primer or identifier match. High-quality paired reads were merged using COPE v1.2.5, and each unique nucleotide sequence was defined as a clonotype. MiTCR v1.1 was used to align the clonotypes against IMGT TRBV, TRBD and TRBJ reference segments. The analysis included only V-J combinations with a frequency above 0.0001, which together covered approximately 99% of the repertoires. A TCS score was defined as the ratio between F50 (clonal expansion) and ExV (chaos), using BLOSUM62-based TCRdist between CDR3 peptides within each V-J. Welch's t-statistics and random forest reduced 514 V-J features to under 15, which were used in a naive Bayes classifier (R e1071). TCRdb applied fastp at Q25 and MiXCR to the public reads, then kept only in-frame beta chains. Rows merge per CDR3 protein into single entries with the most common DNA and genes. Clone size and V and J calls follow TCRdb, not the original study. The sample table holds fewer than 450,000 distinct CDR3 sequences, of which 18% were seen once. 35% to 50% of the sample is in the top ten clones.

The TCR originated in a man aged 18 to 29 with Graves' ophthalmopathy. Source material: blood.

The CDR3 amino acid sequence is: CASLGLAGGSGTQYF. The sequenced DNA: TGCGCCAGCTTGGGACTAGCGGGGGGGAGCGGGACCCAGTACTTC. Rearrangement joined TRBV10-2 to TRBJ2-5, with TRBD2 matching 16 junction bases. CDR1 and CDR2, looked up from the germline V gene, are WSHSY and SAAADI. The CDR3, from cysteine to phenylalanine, totals 15 residues. The read is trimmed to its CDR3 DNA, 45 bases read in frame from base 1. V loses 8 bases at its end and J loses 7 bases; junction bases beyond the gene matches: 7.